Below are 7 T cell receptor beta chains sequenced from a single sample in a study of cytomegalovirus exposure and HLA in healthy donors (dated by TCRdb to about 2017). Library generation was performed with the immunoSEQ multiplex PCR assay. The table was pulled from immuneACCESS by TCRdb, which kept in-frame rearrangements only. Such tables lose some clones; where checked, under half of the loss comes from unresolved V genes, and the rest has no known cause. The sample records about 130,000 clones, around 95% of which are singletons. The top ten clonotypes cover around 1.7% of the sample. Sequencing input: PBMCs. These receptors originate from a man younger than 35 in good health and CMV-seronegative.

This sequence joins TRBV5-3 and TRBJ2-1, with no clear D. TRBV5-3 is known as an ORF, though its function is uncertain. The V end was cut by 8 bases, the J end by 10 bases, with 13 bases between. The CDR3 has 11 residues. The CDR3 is CARVLEREQFF. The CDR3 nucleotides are TGTGCCAGGGTCCTGGAGAGGGAGCAGTTCTTC.

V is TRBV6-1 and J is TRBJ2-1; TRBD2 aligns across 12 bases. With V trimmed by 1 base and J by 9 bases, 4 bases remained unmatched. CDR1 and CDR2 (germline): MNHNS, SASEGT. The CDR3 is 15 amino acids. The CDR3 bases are TGTGCCAGCAGTGAAGGGCTAGCGGGAGGGAGTGAGCAGTTCTTC. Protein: CASSEGLAGGSEQFF.

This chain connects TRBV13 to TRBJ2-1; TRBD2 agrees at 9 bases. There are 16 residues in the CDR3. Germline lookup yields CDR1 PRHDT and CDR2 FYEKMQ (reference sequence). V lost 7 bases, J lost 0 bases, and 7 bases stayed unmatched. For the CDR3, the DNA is TGTGCCAGCACGACTAGCGGCTTAAGCTCCTACAATGAGCAGTTCTTC. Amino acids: CASTTSGLSSYNEQFF. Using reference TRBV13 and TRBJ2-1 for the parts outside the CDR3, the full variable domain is AAGVIQSPRHLIKEKRETATLKCYPIPRHDTVYWYQQGPGQDPQFLISFYEKMQSDKGSIPDRFSAQQFSDYHSELNMSSLELGDSALYFCASTTSGLSSYNEQFFGPGTRLTVL.

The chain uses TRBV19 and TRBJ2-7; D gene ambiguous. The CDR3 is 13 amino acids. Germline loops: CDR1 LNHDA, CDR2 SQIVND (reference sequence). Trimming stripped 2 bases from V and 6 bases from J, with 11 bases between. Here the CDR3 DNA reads TGTGCCAGTAGTATAAGCCAGAACAGCGAGCAGTACTTC. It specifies CASSISQNSEQYF.

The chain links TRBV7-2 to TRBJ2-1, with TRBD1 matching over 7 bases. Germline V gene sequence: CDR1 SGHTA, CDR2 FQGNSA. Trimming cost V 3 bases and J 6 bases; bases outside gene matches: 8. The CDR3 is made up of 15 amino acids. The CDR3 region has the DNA TGTGCCAGCAGCTTCTACAGGGGATCGGGCAATGAGCAGTTCTTC. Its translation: CASSFYRGSGNEQFF.

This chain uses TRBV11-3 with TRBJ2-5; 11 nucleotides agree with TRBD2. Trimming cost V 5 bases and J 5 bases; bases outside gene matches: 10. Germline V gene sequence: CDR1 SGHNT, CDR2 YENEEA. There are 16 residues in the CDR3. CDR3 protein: CASSGTSGFLAETQYF. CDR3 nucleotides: TGTGCCAGCAGCGGGACTAGCGGTTTCCTTGCCGAGACCCAGTACTTC.

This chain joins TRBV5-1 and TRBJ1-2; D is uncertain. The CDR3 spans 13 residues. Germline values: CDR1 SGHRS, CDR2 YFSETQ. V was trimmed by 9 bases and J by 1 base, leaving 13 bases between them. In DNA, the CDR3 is TGCGCCACCTCGAGCGTGGGTAACTATGGCTACACCTTC. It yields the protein CATSSVGNYGYTF.